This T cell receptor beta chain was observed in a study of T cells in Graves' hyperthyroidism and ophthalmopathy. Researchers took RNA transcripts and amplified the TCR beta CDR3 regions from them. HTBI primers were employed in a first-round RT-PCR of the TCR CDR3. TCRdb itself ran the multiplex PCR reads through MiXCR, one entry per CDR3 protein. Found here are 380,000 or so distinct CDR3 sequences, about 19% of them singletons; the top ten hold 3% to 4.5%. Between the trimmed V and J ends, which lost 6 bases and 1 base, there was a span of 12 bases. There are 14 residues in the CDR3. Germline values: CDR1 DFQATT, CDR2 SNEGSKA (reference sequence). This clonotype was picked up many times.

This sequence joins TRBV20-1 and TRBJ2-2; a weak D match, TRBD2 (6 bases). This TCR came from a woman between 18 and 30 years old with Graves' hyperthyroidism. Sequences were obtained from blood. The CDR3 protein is CSATDYLNTGELFF. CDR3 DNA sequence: TGCAGTGCGACGGACTACCTGAACACCGGGGAGCTGTTTTTT.